Below, 16 T cell receptor beta chains from the same sample are listed, as sequenced in a study of blood T cell repertoires in COVID-19. Here immunoSEQ multiplex PCR was the method, and the copy in TCRdb shows in-frame clones only, minus some. Of about 190,000 clones listed, approximately 80% are singletons. The material sequenced was PBMCs or T cells enriched from blood (not recorded which). The receptor source for this set is a woman aged 45-60 years who had recovered from COVID-19.

The J gene is TRBJ2-7, the V gene TRBV10-3; tentative D call: TRBD1 (6 bases). The V end was cut by 8 bases, the J end by 1 base, with 15 bases between. The CDR3 contains 14 residues. The germline CDR1 and CDR2 sequences are ENHRY and SYGVKD. The CDR3 nucleotides read TGTGCCATCCGAGGGGGAGTACCTTCCTACGAGCAGTACTTC. Its translation: CAIRGGVPSYEQYF.

This clone is a singleton in its sample. The CDR3 here is CASSMLDRGPEQYF. In DNA form, the CDR3 reads TGTGCCAGTAGTATGTTGGACAGGGGGCCCGAGCAGTACTTC. V gene TRBV19 combines with J gene TRBJ2-7; 11 bases fit TRBD1. The CDR3 is 14 residues long. Germline-derived CDR1 and CDR2 are LNHDA and SQIVND (reference sequence). With V trimmed by 3 bases and J by 6 bases, 4 bases remained unmatched.

CDR3 region: CASSEAGTAKETQYF. In DNA, the CDR3 is TGCGCCAGCAGTGAGGCCGGGACAGCGAAAGAGACCCAGTACTTC. V and J are TRBV10-1 and TRBJ2-5; TRBD1 matches 7 bases. Germline CDR1 and CDR2: WNHNN and SYGVQD (reference sequence). This CDR3 is 15 amino acids long. V shed 2 bases, J shed 3 bases, and the junction held 6 bases outside the gene matches.

The V gene is TRBV7-6, the J gene TRBJ1-2; D is uncertain. This CDR3 has 12 amino acids. V was pared by 5 bases and J by 6 bases, with 10 bases between. Germline CDR1 is SGHVS and CDR2 is FNYEAQ. The CDR3 spells CASSAGNDGYTF. In nucleotides, the CDR3 is TGTGCCAGCAGCGCAGGCAACGATGGCTACACCTTC.

In its sample, this clone was seen a few times. V is TRBV6-6 and J is TRBJ2-2; no clear D gene. The CDR3 has 14 residues. In germline, CDR1 is MNHNY, CDR2 SVGAGI (reference sequence). Trimming stripped 6 bases from V and 0 bases from J, with 8 bases between. The CDR3 loop is CASSRVTNTGELFF. CDR3 DNA sequence: TGTGCCAGCAGCCGCGTGACGAACACCGGGGAGCTGTTTTTT.

This chain links TRBV6-5 with TRBJ1-3; 8 nucleotides line up with TRBD1. The V segment lost 7 bases and the J segment 4 bases; nucleotides outside the gene matches: 6. From germline, CDR1 is MNHEY and CDR2 SVGAGI. The CDR3 consists of 14 residues. In DNA form, the CDR3 reads TGTGCCAGCATGTCAGGGGGCTCCGGAAACACCATATATTTT. Translating gives CASMSGGSGNTIYF.

This clone has only a few counts. The J gene is TRBJ1-2, the V gene TRBV7-8, with a tentative D call TRBD1 (6 bases). This CDR3 has 17 amino acids. Trimming stripped 5 bases from V and 5 bases from J, with 24 bases between. The germline gives CDR1 SGHVS, CDR2 FQNEAQ. This CDR3 reads CASSPRGTGPSLYGYTF. In nucleotides, the CDR3 is TGTGCCAGCAGCCCCAGAGGAACAGGGCCGTCGCTTTATGGCTACACCTTC.

This rearrangement joins TRBV7-8 to TRBJ1-2; D remains ambiguous. The CDR3 is made up of 15 amino acids. Germline V gene lookup returns CDR1 SGHVS and CDR2 FQNEAQ. V was cut by 1 base and J by 4 bases, with 13 bases left in between. CDR3 coding DNA: TGTGCCAGCAGCTTAGTTGGCAGTGGAGTCTATGGCTACACCTTC. Amino acids: CASSLVGSGVYGYTF.

The CDR3 spells CASSLAGGRAGNTIYF. The CDR3 DNA sequence: TGTGCCAGCAGCTTAGCAGGGGGAAGAGCGGGAAACACCATATATTTT. The rearrangement uses TRBV7-6 and TRBJ1-3; a weak D match, TRBD1 (6 bases). Germline CDR1 is SGHVS and CDR2 is FNYEAQ. The V and J ends lost 0 bases and 4 bases respectively, with 13 bases between them. CDR3 length: 16 residues.

The J gene is TRBJ2-3, the V gene TRBV19; tentative D call: TRBD2 (6 bases). CDR3 size: 12 residues. Trimming cost V 4 bases and J 12 bases, with 14 bases left between them. Germline values: CDR1 LNHDA, CDR2 SQIVND (reference sequence). The CDR3 loop reads CASSKTPGTQYF. In DNA, the CDR3 is TGTGCCAGTAGTAAAACCCCCGGGACTCAGTATTTT.

There are a few counts of this clone. The genes are TRBV18 and TRBJ2-3; weak D call: TRBD1 (5 bases). Trimming took off 5 bases at V and 4 bases at J, with 10 bases between the two ends. The germline V gene has CDR1 KGHSH and CDR2 LQKENI. The CDR3 totals 13 residues. The CDR3 is CASSKDTPDTQYF. CDR3 DNA: TGTGCCAGCTCAAAGGACACACCAGATACGCAGTATTTT.

The V gene is TRBV7-9, the J gene TRBJ1-6, with TRBD1 matching 10 bases. The germline V gene encodes CDR1 SEHNR and CDR2 FQNEAQ (reference sequence). The length of the CDR3 is 17 residues. J gave up 14 bases and V 1 base, and 14 bases lay outside the gene matches. CDR3 sequence reads: CASSLESLTGGSITLHF. The CDR3 DNA sequence: TGTGCCAGCAGCTTAGAGAGCCTGACAGGGGGCTCGATCACCCTCCACTTT.

This chain connects TRBV12-3 or TRBV12-4 to TRBJ1-2, with D possibly TRBD1 on 5 matching bases. V was clipped by 11 bases and J by 0 bases, with 10 bases between them. CDR3 length: 12 amino acids. The CDR3 DNA reads as TGTGCCTCGACAGACACTAACTATGGCTACACCTTC. Protein sequence: CASTDTNYGYTF.

The chain carries TRBV25-1 and TRBJ1-4, with D perhaps TRBD1 (5 bases). The V gene lost 3 bases and the J gene lost 8 bases, with 10 bases spanning the gap. Germline V gene lookup returns CDR1 MGHDK and CDR2 SYGVNS. CDR3 length: 13 amino acids. The CDR3 DNA is TGTGCCAGCAGTGAGGCAGGGTGGGAAAAACTGTTTTTT. Translating gives CASSEAGWEKLFF.

V gene TRBV28 combines with J gene TRBJ2-1, with 7 bases fitting TRBD2. Germline V gene data show CDR1 as MDHEN and CDR2 as SYDVKM. The V gene end was trimmed by 2 bases and the J gene end by 6 bases; junction bases not matched to a gene: 7. The CDR3 extends over 15 amino acids. DNA for the CDR3: TGTGCCAGCAGTTTAGGTGGGAGGGCCGGCAATGAGCAGTTCTTC. Amino acids: CASSLGGRAGNEQFF.

The chain uses TRBV11-2 and TRBJ2-3; 7 bases are shared with TRBD1. Germline trimming cut 5 bases from V and 4 bases from J; bases unmatched to any gene: 6. The CDR3 runs 14 residues. The germline CDR1 and CDR2 sequences are SGHAT and FQNNGV. CDR3 region: CASSGGQRADTQYF. CDR3 DNA sequence: TGTGCCAGCAGCGGGGGACAGAGAGCAGATACGCAGTATTTT.